These 17 T cell receptor beta chains originate from one sample sequenced in a study of cytomegalovirus exposure and HLA in healthy donors. The PCR had 60 Vbeta and 13 Jbeta primers. Clones were sequenced by immunoSEQ multiplex PCR, and TCRdb holds only the in-frame ones, with some missing. Of nearly 110,000 clones in the sample, more than 75% were seen once. Input material: PBMCs. The receptors come from a man aged 30 to 45 in good health and CMV-seropositive.

V usage is TRBV21-1 and J usage is TRBJ2-3; TRBD2 was called by the table and not checked on the DNA. TRBV21-1 is an annotated pseudogene. The CDR3 loop spans 14 amino acids. This CDR3 is CARRLAGGRDTQYF. The CDR3 DNA reads as TGTGCCAGAAGACTAGCGGGGGGGCGGGATACGCAGTATTTT.

The chain joins TRBV6-1 to TRBJ2-2; D may be TRBD1 (6 bases). This CDR3 is built from 16 residues. Trimming removed 0 bases at V and 2 bases at J, with 10 bases between. Germline V gene data show CDR1 as MNHNS and CDR2 as SASEGT. CDR3: CASSEAPRGNTGELFF. CDR3 DNA: TGTGCCAGCAGTGAAGCGCCCAGGGGAAACACCGGGGAGCTGTTTTTT.

The chain carries TRBV19 and TRBJ2-7; no definite D call. Per germline, CDR1 LNHDA and CDR2 SQIVND (reference sequence). This CDR3 has 15 residues. Trimming left V 5 bases short and J 0 bases short, with 14 bases between. CDR3 nucleotide sequence: TGTGCCAGTAGTGAAAGCCCCATCCTCTCCTACGAGCAGTACTTC. Its protein is CASSESPILSYEQYF. Looking up the rest from reference TRBV19 and TRBJ2-7 gives the full variable domain: DGGITQSPKYLFRKEGQNVTLSCEQNLNHDAMYWYRQDPGQGLRLIYYSQIVNDFQKGDIAEGYSVSREKKESFPLTVTSAQKNPTAFYLCASSESPILSYEQYFGPGTRLTVT.

The chain has TRBV6-1 and TRBJ1-5; the D is unclear. The CDR3 sequence is 13 residues long. Trimming took 2 bases from V and 5 from J, leaving 7 bases between them. Germline loops: CDR1 MNHNS, CDR2 SASEGT. The DNA for the CDR3 is TGTGCCAGCAGTGAACTCCTCCATCAGCCCCAGCATTTT. It translates to CASSELLHQPQHF.

This rearrangement joins TRBV2 to TRBJ1-3; no firm D call. CDR3 length equals 14 residues. Germline-derived CDR1 and CDR2 are SNHLY and FYNNEI. The CDR3: CAKKGGSPGNTIYF. CDR3 DNA sequence: TGTGCAAAAAAAGGAGGGTCTCCAGGAAACACCATATATTTT. Complete variable domain (other parts from reference TRBV2 and TRBJ1-3): EPEVTQTPSHQVTQMGQEVILRCVPISNHLYFYWYRQILGQKVEFLVSFYNNEISEKSEIFDDQFSVERPDGSNFTLKIRSTKLEDSAMYFCAKKGGSPGNTIYFGEGSWLTVV.

In DNA form, the CDR3 reads TGTGCCAGCAGTGAAATCCTCCCTGAGAGCACAGATACGCAGTATTTT. Protein product: CASSEILPESTDTQYF. The chain is built from TRBV2 and TRBJ2-3; no clear D. The length of the CDR3 is 16 residues. Germline V gives CDR1 SNHLY, CDR2 FYNNEI. V gave up 2 bases and J gave up 0 bases, with 12 bases separating them.

The chain couples TRBV2 to TRBJ2-1; the match to TRBD2 covers 9 bases. The V segment lost 8 bases and the J segment 16 bases; nucleotides outside the gene matches: 9. The CDR3 runs 11 residues. Germline lookup yields CDR1 SNHLY and CDR2 FYNNEI. CDR3 protein: CASGGGGALFF. CDR3 bases: TGTGCCAGCGGCGGCGGGGGGGCCCTATTCTTC.

The V gene is TRBV18, the J gene TRBJ2-7, with D possibly matching TRBD2 (5 bases). Trimming left V 1 base short and J 2 bases short, with 9 bases between. Germline-derived CDR1 and CDR2 are KGHSH and LQKENI. The CDR3 is 14 residues long. The CDR3 here is CASSPRRGTYEQYF. The CDR3 region has the DNA TGTGCCAGCTCACCACGACGGGGTACCTACGAGCAGTACTTC.

V usage is TRBV6-4 and J usage is TRBJ2-4; 8 positions match TRBD1. CDR1 is MRHNA, CDR2 SNTAGT, per germline. This CDR3 region has 15 residues. V shed 6 bases, J shed 6 bases, and the junction held 10 bases outside the gene matches. The CDR3, as DNA: TGTGCCAGCAGGGATTCAGGGGGCGCAGCAAACATTCAGTACTTC. Translation gives CASRDSGGAANIQYF.

The chain couples TRBV27 to TRBJ2-3; TRBD1 matches at 9 bases. Trimming took 5 bases from V and 2 from J; bases not matched to a gene: 8. This CDR3 comprises 16 residues. From germline, CDR1 is MNHEY and CDR2 SMNVEV (reference sequence). The CDR3 reads CASSQSQGAHTDTQYF. As DNA, the CDR3 is TGTGCCAGCAGTCAATCACAGGGGGCCCACACAGATACGCAGTATTTT.

This clone was seen a single time. V usage is TRBV18 and J usage is TRBJ2-2; possibly TRBD2 for D (6 bases). The ends were cut back, 3 bases at V and 6 bases at J, with 14 bases in the middle. Germline CDR1 and CDR2: KGHSH and LQKENI. The CDR3 is made up of 15 amino acids. This chain's CDR3 is CASSPLGTSAGELFF. The CDR3 nucleotides read TGTGCCAGCTCACCGCTCGGGACTTCTGCCGGGGAGCTGTTTTTT.

In the case of this clone: Sequence at one end of the junction differs from germline and may be a read error. The chain carries TRBV7-9 and TRBJ1-2; D might be TRBD1 (5 bases). CDR3 length: 13 amino acids. Germline lookup yields CDR1 SEHNR and CDR2 FQNEAQ (reference sequence). The CDR3 DNA reads as TGTTCCAGCAGCTTTGTGGGGCGTGATGGCTACACCTTC. Amino acid sequence: CSSSFVGRDGYTF.

This sequence joins TRBV5-4 and TRBJ2-7; 10 bases align to TRBD1. CDR1 and CDR2 from the germline V gene are SGHNT and YYREEE (reference sequence). V lost 4 bases to trimming and J lost 1 base; unmatched junction nucleotides: 5. The CDR3 is 15 residues long. As DNA, the CDR3 is TGTGCCAGCAGCCCCAGGGACAGGGGATCCTACGAGCAGTACTTC. As protein: CASSPRDRGSYEQYF.

The chain is built from TRBV6-7 and TRBJ2-5; 9 bases are shared with TRBD2. TRBV6-7 is placed among ORFs of uncertain function. This CDR3 has 14 residues. Losses at the gene ends were 7 bases for V and 5 bases for J; bases not matched to a gene: 8. The CDR3 protein is CASNKRGAGETQYF. CDR3 in DNA: TGTGCCAGCAATAAGCGGGGGGCCGGGGAGACCCAGTACTTC.

This chain joins TRBV15 and TRBJ2-1; D might be TRBD1 (6 bases). V was cut by 8 bases and J by 7 bases, with 15 bases left in between. The V gene's germline CDR1 is LNHNV and CDR2 YYDKDF (reference sequence). The CDR3 has 13 residues. For the CDR3, the DNA is TGTGCCACCGGGGGCTCATGGGGGAATGAGCAGTTCTTC. Translation: CATGGSWGNEQFF.

The chain is built from TRBV11-3 and TRBJ2-7; the D is unclear. Germline V gene sequence: CDR1 SGHNT, CDR2 YENEEA. The CDR3 contains 13 residues. V was clipped by 5 bases and J by 3 bases, with 11 bases between them. CDR3 nucleotide sequence: TGTGCCAGCAGCCTTCACTCTAGCTACGAGCAGTACTTC. Residues: CASSLHSSYEQYF. Full variable domain (missing parts from reference TRBV11-3 and TRBJ2-7): EAGVVQSPRYKIIEKKQPVAFWCNPISGHNTLYWYLQNLGQGPELLIRYENEEAVDDSQLPKDRFSAERLKGVDSTLKIQPAELGDSAVYLCASSLHSSYEQYFGPGTRLTVT.

The chain recombines TRBV5-4 with TRBJ1-1; D not certain. The CDR3 has 13 residues. Germline values: CDR1 SGHNT, CDR2 YYREEE (reference sequence). V gave up 0 bases and J gave up 7 bases, with 10 bases separating them. The CDR3 loop is CASSLAGEDEAFF. As DNA, the CDR3 is TGTGCCAGCAGCTTGGCCGGTGAAGATGAAGCTTTCTTT.